This T cell receptor (beta chain) was sequenced during a study of a mutant IDH1 vaccine in newly diagnosed glioma. Remarks on this clone: Its antigen remains unidentified.

The method was immunoSEQ multiplex PCR; TCRdb's version includes in-frame clones alone and lacks a portion of them. The repertoire holds 65,000 to 85,000 clones, with around 87% as singletons. The CDR3 has 12 residues. The germline V gene has CDR1 GTSNPN and CDR2 SVGIG (reference sequence). The germline V and J ends were trimmed by 5 bases and 8 bases, with 13 bases remaining between them. Time point defined: week 35, safety follow-up. The investigators gave 300 ug of mutant IDH1 20-mer peptide in each vaccine dose, together with topical imiquimod. The source material was PBMCs, sampled from a glioma patient whose treatment included an IDH1 peptide vaccine. This TCR came from a man aged 25 to 40 with glioma. The V and J genes are TRBV30 and TRBJ1-5, with TRBD1 as a possible D gene (6 bases). The CDR3 is CAWASQGKPQHF. CDR3 coding DNA: TGTGCCTGGGCTTCACAGGGAAAGCCCCAGCATTTT.